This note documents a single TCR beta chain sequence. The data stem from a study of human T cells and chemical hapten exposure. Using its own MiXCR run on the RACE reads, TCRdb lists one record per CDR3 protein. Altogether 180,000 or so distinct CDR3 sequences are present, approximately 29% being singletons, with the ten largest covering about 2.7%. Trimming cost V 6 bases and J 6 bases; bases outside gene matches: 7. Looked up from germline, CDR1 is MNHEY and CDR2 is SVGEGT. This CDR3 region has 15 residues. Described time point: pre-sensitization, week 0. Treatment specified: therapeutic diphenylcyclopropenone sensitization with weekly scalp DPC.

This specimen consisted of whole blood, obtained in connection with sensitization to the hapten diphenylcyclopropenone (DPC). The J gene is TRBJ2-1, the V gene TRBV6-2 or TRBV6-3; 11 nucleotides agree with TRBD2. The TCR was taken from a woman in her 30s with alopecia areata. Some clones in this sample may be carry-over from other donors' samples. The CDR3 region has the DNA TGTGCCAGCAGCCTGGGACTAGCGGCGTCCAATGAGCAGTTCTTC. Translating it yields CASSLGLAASNEQFF.